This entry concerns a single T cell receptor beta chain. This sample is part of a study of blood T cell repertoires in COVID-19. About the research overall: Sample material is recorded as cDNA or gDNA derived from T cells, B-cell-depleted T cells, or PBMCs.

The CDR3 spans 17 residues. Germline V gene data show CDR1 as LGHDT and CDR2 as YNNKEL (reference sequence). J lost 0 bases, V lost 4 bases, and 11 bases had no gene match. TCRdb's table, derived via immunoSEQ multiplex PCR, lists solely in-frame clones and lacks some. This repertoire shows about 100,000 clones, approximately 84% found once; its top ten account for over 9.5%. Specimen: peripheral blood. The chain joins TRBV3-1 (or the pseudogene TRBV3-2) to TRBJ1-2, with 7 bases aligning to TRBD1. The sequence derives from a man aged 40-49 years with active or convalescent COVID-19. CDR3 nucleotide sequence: TGTGCCAGCAGCCGGAACCTCCGGGACAGAACTAACTATGGCTACACCTTC. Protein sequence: CASSRNLRDRTNYGYTF.